This TCR beta chain was recorded in a study of cytotoxic CD8 clonotypes in ibrutinib-treated CLL. At the level of the study: Samples showed on average around 230,000 productive templates and 94,082 productive rearrangements.

The V end lost 3 bases, the J end lost 7 bases, and 16 bases lay between the germline ends. Per germline, CDR1 LGHNA and CDR2 YSLEER. CDR3 size: 16 residues. The method was immunoSEQ multiplex PCR; TCRdb's version includes in-frame clones alone and lacks a portion of them. The sample holds about 120,000 clones, 50% to 65% seen once. The J gene is TRBJ1-6, the V gene TRBV4-3; D is possibly TRBD1 (6 bases). This clonotype was obtained from a human donor with chronic lymphocytic leukemia. Here the sequenced sample was PBMCs, taken after 24 months of ibrutinib treatment. The CDR3, as DNA: TGCGCCAGCAGCCAGGCCCTTTGGGGGCGAAATTCACCCCTCCACTTT. This gives the protein CASSQALWGRNSPLHF.